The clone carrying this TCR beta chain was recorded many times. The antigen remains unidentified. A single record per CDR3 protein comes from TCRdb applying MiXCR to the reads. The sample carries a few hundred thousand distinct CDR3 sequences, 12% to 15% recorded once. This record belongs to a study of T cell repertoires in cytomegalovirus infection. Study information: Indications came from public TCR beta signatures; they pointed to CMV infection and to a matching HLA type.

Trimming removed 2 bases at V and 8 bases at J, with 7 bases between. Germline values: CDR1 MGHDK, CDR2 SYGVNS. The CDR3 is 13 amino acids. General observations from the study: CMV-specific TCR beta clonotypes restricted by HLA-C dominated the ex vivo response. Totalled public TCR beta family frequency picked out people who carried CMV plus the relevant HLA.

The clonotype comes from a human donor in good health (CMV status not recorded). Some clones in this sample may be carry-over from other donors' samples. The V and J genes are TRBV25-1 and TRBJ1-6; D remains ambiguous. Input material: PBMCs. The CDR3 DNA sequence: TGTGCCAGCAGTGAACTAGAGGATTCACCCCTCCACTTT. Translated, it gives CASSELEDSPLHF.